The clone carrying this T cell receptor (beta chain) came up many times. This entry comes from a study of molecular identifiers for immune sequencing clone quantification. TCRdb reprocessed the PCR reads via MiXCR and lists one record per CDR3 protein. This table has around 89,000 distinct CDR3 sequences, around 17% appearing once. The TCR was taken from a human donor in good health. Some libraries in this study had Jurkat cell RNA spiked in. Input material: naive CD8+ T cells from blood, with Jurkat cell RNA spiked in. The sample's subset: FACS-sorted CD8+CD4-CCR7+CD45RA+ naive T cells.

CDR3 region: CASSGGTVNYEQYF. DNA of the CDR3: TGTGCCAGCAGCGGTGGGACGGTGAACTACGAGCAGTACTTC. The rearrangement uses TRBV7-9 and TRBJ2-7; D may correspond to TRBD1 or TRBD2 (5 bases each). The ends were cut back, 5 bases at V and 3 bases at J, with 14 bases in the middle. The CDR3 has 14 amino acids. CDR1 is SEHNR, CDR2 FQNEAQ, per germline (reference sequence).